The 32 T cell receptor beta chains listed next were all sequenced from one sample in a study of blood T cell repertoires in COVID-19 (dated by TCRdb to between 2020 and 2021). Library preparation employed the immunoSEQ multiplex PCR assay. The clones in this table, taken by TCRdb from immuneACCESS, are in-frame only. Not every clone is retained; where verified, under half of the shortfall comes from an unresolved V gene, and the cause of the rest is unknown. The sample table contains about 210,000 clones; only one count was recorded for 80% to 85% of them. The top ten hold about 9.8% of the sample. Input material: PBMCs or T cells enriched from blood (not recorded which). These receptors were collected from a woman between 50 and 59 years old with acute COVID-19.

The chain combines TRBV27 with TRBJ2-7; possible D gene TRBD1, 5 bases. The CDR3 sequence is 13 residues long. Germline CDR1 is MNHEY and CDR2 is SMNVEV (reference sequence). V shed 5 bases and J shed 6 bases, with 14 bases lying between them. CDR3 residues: CASSATETSEQYF. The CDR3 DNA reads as TGTGCCAGCAGTGCGACAGAAACGAGCGAGCAGTACTTC.

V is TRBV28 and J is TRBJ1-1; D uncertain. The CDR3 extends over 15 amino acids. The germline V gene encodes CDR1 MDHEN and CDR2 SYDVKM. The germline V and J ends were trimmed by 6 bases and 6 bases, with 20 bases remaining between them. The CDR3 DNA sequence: TGTGCCAGCAGCCTTAGAGGGTTAAGGATGTCTGAAGCTTTCTTT. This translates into CASSLRGLRMSEAFF.

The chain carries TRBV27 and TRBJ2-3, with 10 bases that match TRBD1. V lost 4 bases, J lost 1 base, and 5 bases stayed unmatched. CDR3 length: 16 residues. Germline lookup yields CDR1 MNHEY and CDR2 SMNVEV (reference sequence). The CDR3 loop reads CASSSRGQGRTDTQYF. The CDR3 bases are TGTGCCAGCAGTTCGAGGGGACAGGGGCGCACAGATACGCAGTATTTT.

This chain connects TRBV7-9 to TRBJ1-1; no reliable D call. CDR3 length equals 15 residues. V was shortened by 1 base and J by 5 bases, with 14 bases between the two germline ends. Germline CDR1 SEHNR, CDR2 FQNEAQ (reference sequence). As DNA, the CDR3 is TGTGCCAGCAGCTTAGTTCCCGGGGTTGGGACTGAAGCTTTCTTT. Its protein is CASSLVPGVGTEAFF.

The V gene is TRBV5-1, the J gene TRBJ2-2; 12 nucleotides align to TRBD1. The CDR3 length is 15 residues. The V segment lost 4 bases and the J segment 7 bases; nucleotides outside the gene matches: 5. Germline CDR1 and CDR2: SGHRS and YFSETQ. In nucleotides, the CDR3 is TGCGCCAGCAGCGCCCGGGACAGGGGGCACGGGGAGCTGTTTTTT. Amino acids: CASSARDRGHGELFF.

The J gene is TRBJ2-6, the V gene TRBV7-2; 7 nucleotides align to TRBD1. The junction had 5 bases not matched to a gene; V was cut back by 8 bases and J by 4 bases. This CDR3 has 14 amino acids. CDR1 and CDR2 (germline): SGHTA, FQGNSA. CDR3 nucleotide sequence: TGTGCCAGCCAGGGGGTGGCAGGGGCCAACGTCCTGACTTTC. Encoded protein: CASQGVAGANVLTF.

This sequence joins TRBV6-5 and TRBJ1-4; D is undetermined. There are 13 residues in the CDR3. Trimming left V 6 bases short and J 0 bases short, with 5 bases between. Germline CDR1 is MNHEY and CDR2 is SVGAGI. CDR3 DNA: TGTGCCAGCAGAGCTGCAACTAATGAAAAACTGTTTTTT. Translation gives CASRAATNEKLFF.

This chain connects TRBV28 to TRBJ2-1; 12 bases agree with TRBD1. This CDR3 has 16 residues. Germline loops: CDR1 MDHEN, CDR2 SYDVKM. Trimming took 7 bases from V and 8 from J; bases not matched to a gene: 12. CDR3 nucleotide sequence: TGTGCCAGCAAAATTGGAGGGACAGGGGGCTCCCATGAGCAGTTCTTC. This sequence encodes CASKIGGTGGSHEQFF.

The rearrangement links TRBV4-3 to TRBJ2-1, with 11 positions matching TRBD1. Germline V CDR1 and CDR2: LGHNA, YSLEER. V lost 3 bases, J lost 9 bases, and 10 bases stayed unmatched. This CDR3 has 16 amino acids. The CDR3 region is CASSQEGQGASSEQFF. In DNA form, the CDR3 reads TGCGCCAGCAGCCAGGAAGGACAGGGGGCGTCTAGTGAGCAGTTCTTC.

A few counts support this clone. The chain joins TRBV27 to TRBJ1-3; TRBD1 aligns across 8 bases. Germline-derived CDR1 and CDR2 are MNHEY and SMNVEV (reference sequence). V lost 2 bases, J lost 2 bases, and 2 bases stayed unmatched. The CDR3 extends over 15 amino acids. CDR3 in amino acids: CASSLTGGTGNTIYF. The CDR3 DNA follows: TGTGCCAGCAGTTTAACAGGGGGAACTGGAAACACCATATATTTT.

As DNA, the CDR3 is TGTGCCAGCAGCCCCCAGGGGCTAGCGGGGGGGAGGGAGACCCAGTACTTC. It codes for CASSPQGLAGGRETQYF. The chain employs TRBV7-2 and TRBJ2-5, with 12 nucleotides matching TRBD2. Trimming at V came to 5 bases and at J to 5 bases, leaving 12 bases not matched to a gene. CDR1 and CDR2 from the germline V gene are SGHTA and FQGNSA. The CDR3 consists of 17 residues.

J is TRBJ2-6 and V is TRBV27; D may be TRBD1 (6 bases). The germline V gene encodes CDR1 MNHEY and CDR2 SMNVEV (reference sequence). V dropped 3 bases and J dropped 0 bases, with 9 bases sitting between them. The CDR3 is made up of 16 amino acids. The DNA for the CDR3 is TGTGCCAGCAGTTTGGGCAGGGGCTCTGGGGCCAACGTCCTGACTTTC. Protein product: CASSLGRGSGANVLTF. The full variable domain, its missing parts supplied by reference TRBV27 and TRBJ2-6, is EAQVTQNPRYLITVTGKKLTVTCSQNMNHEYMSWYRQDPGLGLRQIYYSMNVEVTDKGDVPEGYKVSRKEKRNFPLILESPSPNQTSLYFCASSLGRGSGANVLTFGAGSRLTVL.

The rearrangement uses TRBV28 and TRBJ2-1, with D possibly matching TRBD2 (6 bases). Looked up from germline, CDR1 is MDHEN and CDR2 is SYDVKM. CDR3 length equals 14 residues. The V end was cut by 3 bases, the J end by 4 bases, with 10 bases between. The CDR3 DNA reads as TGTGCCAGCAGTTTGTGGCGGGGTTACAATGAGCAGTTCTTC. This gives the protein CASSLWRGYNEQFF.

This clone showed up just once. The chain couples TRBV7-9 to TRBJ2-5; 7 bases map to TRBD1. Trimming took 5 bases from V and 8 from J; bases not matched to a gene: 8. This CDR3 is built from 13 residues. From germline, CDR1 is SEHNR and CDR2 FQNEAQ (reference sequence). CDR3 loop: CASSPGQARTQYF. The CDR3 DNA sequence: TGTGCCAGCAGCCCCGGACAGGCCCGAACCCAGTACTTC. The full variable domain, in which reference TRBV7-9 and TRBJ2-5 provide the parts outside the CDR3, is DTGVSQNPRHKITKRGQNVTFRCDPISEHNRLYWYRQTLGQGPEFLTYFQNEAQLEKSRLLSDRFSAERPKGSFSTLEIQRTEQGDSAMYLCASSPGQARTQYFGPGTRLLVL.

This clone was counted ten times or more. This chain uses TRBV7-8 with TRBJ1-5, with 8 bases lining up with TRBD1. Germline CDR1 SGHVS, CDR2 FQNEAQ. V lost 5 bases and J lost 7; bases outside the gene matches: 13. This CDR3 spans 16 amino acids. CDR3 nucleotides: TGTGCCAGCAGCCCGCGGACAGGGAGAACGAGGCAGCCCCAGCATTTT. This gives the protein CASSPRTGRTRQPQHF. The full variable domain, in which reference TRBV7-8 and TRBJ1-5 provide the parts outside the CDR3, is GAGVSQSPRYKVAKRGQDVALRCDPISGHVSLFWYQQALGQGPEFLTYFQNEAQLDKSGLPSDRFFAERPEGSVSTLKIQRTQQEDSAVYLCASSPRTGRTRQPQHFGDGTRLSIL.

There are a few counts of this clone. The CDR3 coding sequence is TGTGCCAGCAGCCCTCCTCTCTCCTACGAGCAGTACTTC. Encoded protein: CASSPPLSYEQYF. The chain links TRBV5-6 to TRBJ2-7; D unresolved. CDR1 is SGHDT, CDR2 YYEEEE, per germline. The V gene lost 4 bases and the J gene lost 0 bases, with 8 bases spanning the gap. The length of the CDR3 is 13 residues.

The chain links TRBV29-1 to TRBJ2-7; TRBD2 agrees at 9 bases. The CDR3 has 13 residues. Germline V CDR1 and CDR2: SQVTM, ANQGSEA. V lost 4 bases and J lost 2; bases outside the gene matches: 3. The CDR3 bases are TGCAGCGTTGTGGCTAGCGGGGCCTACGAGCAGTACTTC. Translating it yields CSVVASGAYEQYF.

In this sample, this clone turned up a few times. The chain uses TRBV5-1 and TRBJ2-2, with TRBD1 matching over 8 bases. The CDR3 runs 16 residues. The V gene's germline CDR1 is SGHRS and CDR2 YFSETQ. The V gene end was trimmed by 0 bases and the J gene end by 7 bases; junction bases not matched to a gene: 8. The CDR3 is CASSLGTGSLIGELFF. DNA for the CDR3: TGCGCCAGCAGCTTGGGGACAGGGTCACTGATCGGGGAGCTGTTTTTT. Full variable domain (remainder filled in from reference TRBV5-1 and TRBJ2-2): KAGVTQTPRYLIKTRGQQVTLSCSPISGHRSVSWYQQTPGQGLQFLFEYFSETQRNKGNFPGRFSGRQFSNSRSEMNVSTLELGDSALYLCASSLGTGSLIGELFFGEGSRLTVL.

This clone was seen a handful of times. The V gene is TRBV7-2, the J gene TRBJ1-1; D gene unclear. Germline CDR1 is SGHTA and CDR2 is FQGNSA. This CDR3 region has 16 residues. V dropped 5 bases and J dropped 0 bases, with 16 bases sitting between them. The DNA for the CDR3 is TGTGCCAGCAGCAAGAAAGTCCCCAGGCTGAACACTGAAGCTTTCTTT. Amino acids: CASSKKVPRLNTEAFF.

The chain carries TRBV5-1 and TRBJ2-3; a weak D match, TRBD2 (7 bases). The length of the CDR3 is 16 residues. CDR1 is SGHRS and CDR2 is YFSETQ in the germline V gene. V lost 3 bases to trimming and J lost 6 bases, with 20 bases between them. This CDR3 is CASSSRGASGTDTQYF. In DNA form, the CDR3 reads TGCGCCAGCAGCTCCCGGGGGGCCAGCGGTACGGATACGCAGTATTTT. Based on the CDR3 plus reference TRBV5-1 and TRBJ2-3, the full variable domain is KAGVTQTPRYLIKTRGQQVTLSCSPISGHRSVSWYQQTPGQGLQFLFEYFSETQRNKGNFPGRFSGRQFSNSRSEMNVSTLELGDSALYLCASSSRGASGTDTQYFGPGTRLTVL.

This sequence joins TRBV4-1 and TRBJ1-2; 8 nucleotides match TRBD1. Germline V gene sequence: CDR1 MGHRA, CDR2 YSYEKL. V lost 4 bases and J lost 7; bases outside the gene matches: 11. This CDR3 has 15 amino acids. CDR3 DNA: TGCGCCAGCAGCCTCGCGAACAGGGGGGACCGTGGCTACACCTTC. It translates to CASSLANRGDRGYTF.

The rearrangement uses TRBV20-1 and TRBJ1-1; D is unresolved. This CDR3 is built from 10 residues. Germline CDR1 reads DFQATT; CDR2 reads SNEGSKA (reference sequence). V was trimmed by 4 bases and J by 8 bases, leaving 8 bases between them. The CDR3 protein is CSATRQEAFF. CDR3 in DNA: TGCAGTGCTACCCGACAAGAAGCTTTCTTT.

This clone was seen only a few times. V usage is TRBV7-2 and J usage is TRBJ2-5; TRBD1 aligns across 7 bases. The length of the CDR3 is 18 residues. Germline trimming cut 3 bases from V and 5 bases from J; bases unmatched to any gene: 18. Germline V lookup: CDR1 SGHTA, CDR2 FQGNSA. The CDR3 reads CASSLTGSIGRFAETQYF. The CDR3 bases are TGTGCCAGCAGCTTGACAGGGAGCATTGGTCGTTTTGCGGAGACCCAGTACTTC.

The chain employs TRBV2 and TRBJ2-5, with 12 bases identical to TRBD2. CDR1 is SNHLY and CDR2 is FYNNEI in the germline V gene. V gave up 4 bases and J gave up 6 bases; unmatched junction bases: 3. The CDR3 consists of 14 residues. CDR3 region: CASSGLAGVQTQYF. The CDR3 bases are TGTGCCAGCAGTGGACTAGCGGGGGTCCAGACCCAGTACTTC.

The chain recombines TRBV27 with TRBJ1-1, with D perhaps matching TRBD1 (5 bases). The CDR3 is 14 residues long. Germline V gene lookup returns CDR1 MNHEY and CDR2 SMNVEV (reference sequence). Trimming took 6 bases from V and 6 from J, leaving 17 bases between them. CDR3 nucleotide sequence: TGTGCCAGCAGCCGACAGAGTATTAGGGCTGAAGCTTTCTTT. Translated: CASSRQSIRAEAFF.

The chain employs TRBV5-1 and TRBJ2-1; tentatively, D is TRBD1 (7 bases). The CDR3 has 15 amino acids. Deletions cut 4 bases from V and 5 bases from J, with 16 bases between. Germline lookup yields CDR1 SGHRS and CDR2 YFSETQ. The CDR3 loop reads CASSAGGTNHNEQFF. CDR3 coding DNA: TGCGCCAGCAGCGCAGGGGGGACGAACCACAATGAGCAGTTCTTC.

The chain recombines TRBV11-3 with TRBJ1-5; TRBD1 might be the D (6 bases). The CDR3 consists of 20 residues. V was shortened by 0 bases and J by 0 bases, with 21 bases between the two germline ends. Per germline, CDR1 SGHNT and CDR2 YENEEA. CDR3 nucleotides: TGTGCCAGCAGCTTAGACTTGAGGGGGTCAGGGGCTTATAGCAATCAGCCCCAGCATTTT. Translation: CASSLDLRGSGAYSNQPQHF.

CDR3 bases: TGTGCCACCAAACCCCACGGGGGGGGGCAAGAGACCCAGTACTTC. Translated: CATKPHGGGQETQYF. The chain has TRBV28 and TRBJ2-5, with 8 bases fitting TRBD2. J was trimmed by 2 bases and V by 10 bases; bases with no gene match: 12. Germline V CDR1 and CDR2: MDHEN, SYDVKM. The CDR3 loop spans 15 amino acids. Supplemented by reference TRBV28 and TRBJ2-5, the full variable domain reads DVKVTQSSRYLVKRTGEKVFLECVQDMDHENMFWYRQDPGLGLRLIYFSYDVKMKEKGDIPEGYSVSREKKERFSLILESASTNQTSMYLCATKPHGGGQETQYFGPGTRLLVL.

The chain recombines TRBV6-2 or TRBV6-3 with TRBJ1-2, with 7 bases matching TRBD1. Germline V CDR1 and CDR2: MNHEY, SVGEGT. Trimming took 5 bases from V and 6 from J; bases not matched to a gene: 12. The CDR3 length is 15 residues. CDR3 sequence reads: CASSPPGDRAHGYTF. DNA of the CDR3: TGTGCCAGCAGTCCCCCCGGAGACAGGGCGCATGGCTACACCTTC.

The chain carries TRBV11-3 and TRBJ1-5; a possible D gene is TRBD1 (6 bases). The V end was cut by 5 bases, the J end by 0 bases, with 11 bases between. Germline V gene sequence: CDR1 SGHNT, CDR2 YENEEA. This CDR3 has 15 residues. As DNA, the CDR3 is TGTGCCAGCAGCCGAGGACAGAATAGCAATCAGCCCCAGCATTTT. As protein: CASSRGQNSNQPQHF.

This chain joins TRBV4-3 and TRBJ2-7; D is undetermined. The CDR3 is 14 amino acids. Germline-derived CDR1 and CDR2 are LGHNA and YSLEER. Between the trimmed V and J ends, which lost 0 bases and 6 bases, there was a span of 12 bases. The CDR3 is CASSQDLRSSEQYF. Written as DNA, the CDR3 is TGCGCCAGCAGCCAAGATCTCCGCTCGAGCGAGCAGTACTTC.

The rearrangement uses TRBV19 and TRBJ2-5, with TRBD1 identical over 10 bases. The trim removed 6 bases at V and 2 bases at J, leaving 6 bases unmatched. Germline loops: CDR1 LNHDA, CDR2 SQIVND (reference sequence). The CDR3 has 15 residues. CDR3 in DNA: TGTGCCAGTAGGGACAGGGGGGAGATACAAGAGACCCAGTACTTC. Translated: CASRDRGEIQETQYF.